The following is a T cell receptor (beta chain) sequence with its context. Its antigen is unknown. The diagnoses drew upon clinical symptoms, serum thyroxine and TRAb, thyroid ultrasound and orbital computed tomography. Germline loops: CDR1 GTSNPN, CDR2 SVGIG (reference sequence). V lost 7 bases and J lost 8, with 20 bases in between. The CDR3 sequence is 13 residues long. Researchers took RNA transcripts and amplified the TCR beta CDR3 regions from them. A set of HTBI primers served as the primers for a first-round RT-PCR of the TCR CDR3. TCRdb reprocessed the multiplex PCR reads with MiXCR, giving one entry per CDR3 protein. The data hold 400,000 to 500,000 distinct CDR3 sequences, with approximately 15% observed a single time. The data derive from a study of T cells in Graves' hyperthyroidism and ophthalmopathy. The study's findings and limits: Blood samples included most of the expanded thyroid clonotypes exceeding 0.001. By a 13 V-J model, ophthalmopathy was set apart from stable hyperthyroidism.

The origin of this receptor is a woman younger than 30 with Graves' hyperthyroidism. The chain links TRBV30 to TRBJ1-1; possibly TRBD1 for D (5 bases). Input material: blood. The DNA for the CDR3 is TGTGCCTTTCGGGACCCCCCAGCTGGGGAAGCTTTCTTT. The encoded protein is CAFRDPPAGEAFF.